This T cell receptor (beta chain) was identified in a study of siplizumab effects on memory and regulatory T cells. CDR3 length: 12 amino acids. Germline V gene lookup returns CDR1 LNHDA and CDR2 SQIVND (reference sequence). The protocol was immunoSEQ multiplex PCR, while the TCRdb copy is restricted to in-frame clones and leaves out a portion. The sample lists about 75,000 clones, around 93% seen once, with 5% in the top ten. The rearrangement uses TRBV19 and TRBJ2-2; D is possibly TRBD1 (5 bases). The sequence was collected from a human donor in good health. The sequencing sample was made of CD8+ T cells sorted from blood. CDR3 loop: CAATENTGELFF. The CDR3 nucleotides read TGTGCGGCGACAGAGAACACCGGGGAGCTGTTTTTT.